This T cell receptor (beta chain) emerged from a study of T cells in Graves' hyperthyroidism and ophthalmopathy. Whole-study results and caveats: Median prediction lead before ophthalmopathy onset was about 6.3 months with the model. Classification by a 13 V-J model distinguished ophthalmopathy from stable hyperthyroidism.

This CDR3 has 17 amino acids. The germline gives CDR1 MNHNS, CDR2 SASEGT. Germline trimming cut 5 bases from V and 0 bases from J; bases unmatched to any gene: 8. From RNA transcripts, TCR beta CDR3 regions were amplified. Carried out on the TCR CDR3, a first-round RT-PCR used the HTBI primer set. TCRdb ran MiXCR on the multiplex PCR reads and lists one entry per CDR3 protein. The repertoire has around 390,000 distinct CDR3 sequences, about 14% of them found once; the top ten carry roughly a fifth. This clonotype has more than one count but fewer than ten. The antigen is unknown. The sequenced sample was blood. The chain couples TRBV6-1 to TRBJ1-5, with 9 bases matching TRBD1. This clonotype was sampled from a woman younger than 45 with Graves' ophthalmopathy. CDR3 coding DNA: TGTGCCAGCAGTCCCTCCGGGACAGGGATTAGCAATCAGCCCCAGCATTTT. Translation: CASSPSGTGISNQPQHF.